This is a list of T cell receptor beta chains from one sample in a study of T cell responses to AZD1222 COVID-19 vaccine. TCRdb's copy holds only in-frame clones and misses some; the assay was immunoSEQ multiplex PCR. The data hold 75,000 to 90,000 clones, with more than 70% observed a single time. The source was peripheral blood, collected on day 0 of AZD1222 vaccination. The receptor set was obtained from an adult in good health. CDR3s include the opening cysteine and the closing phenylalanine or tryptophan. The order of the fields is V gene, J gene, CDR3 protein.

TRBV28	TRBJ2-7	CASTPGGGEQYF
TRBV19	TRBJ2-2	CASEGVTGELFF
TRBV7-2	TRBJ2-2	CASSANGGSSAGELFF
TRBV24-1	TRBJ2-1	CATSDGMGWGEQFF
TRBV9	TRBJ2-7	CASSGDRTGTYEQYF
TRBV6-7	TRBJ2-3	CASSHGGLAVYF
TRBV7-3	TRBJ2-3	CASSYTSDGTDTQYF
TRBV27	TRBJ2-2	CASSLFGAGELFF
TRBV19	TRBJ1-3	CASMEAAGNTIYF
TRBV5-1	TRBJ2-2	CASSLRPGRTGELFF
TRBV5-4	TRBJ1-5	CASSLGGQINQPQHF
TRBV5-1	TRBJ2-1	CASSTGVAGAYNEQFF
TRBV20-1	TRBJ2-3	CSASLAGTDTQYF
TRBV30	TRBJ2-7	CAWSVGGFNAGEQYF
TRBV5-4	TRBJ2-7	CASSTKGSYEQYF
TRBV18	TRBJ2-7	CASSPPSGRGREQYF
TRBV5-1	TRBJ1-3	CASSLSGRGSGNTIYF
TRBV28	TRBJ1-2	CASSMGTGAYGYTF
TRBV5-1	TRBJ1-4	CASSLGQGGFNEKLFF
TRBV19	TRBJ2-2	CASSIDRLAGASNTGELFF
TRBV2	TRBJ1-2	CASSEGGGYTF
TRBV18	TRBJ1-1	CASSAGQMNTEAFF
TRBV7-3	TRBJ2-3	CASSTLGGQGPDTQYF
TRBV3-1/TRBV3-2	TRBJ1-6	CASSPPGRGSYNSPLHF
TRBV2	TRBJ1-5	CASSEAGFWPQHF
TRBV10-3	TRBJ2-5	CAISWGLAGQETQYF
TRBV11-2	TRBJ2-1	CASSFASSSYNEQFF
TRBV27	TRBJ1-5	CASWTVVGNQPQHF
TRBV29-1	TRBJ1-1	CSAAGNTEAFF
TRBV9	TRBJ2-1	CASSEPSLAGAPHEQFF
TRBV18	TRBJ1-2	CASSPNRERNYGYTF
TRBV5-4	TRBJ2-7	CASSPAGTGPGEQYF
TRBV12-3/TRBV12-4	TRBJ1-1	CASSPGRSEAFF
TRBV4-2	TRBJ2-3	CASSQGQGAGTDTQYF
TRBV20-1	TRBJ2-3	CSASGAGRGGTDTQYF
TRBV19	TRBJ2-1	CASSPGVDEQFF
TRBV25-1	TRBJ1-1	CASSGVRDRFLTTEAFF
TRBV5-3	TRBJ2-7	CARSGGLAGFTYEQYF
TRBV6-1	TRBJ1-5	CASSEVLTGTGNQPQHF
TRBV2	TRBJ1-6	CASRPSGGLNSPLHF